The source of this T cell receptor (beta chain) is a study of T cells in Graves' hyperthyroidism and ophthalmopathy. Per germline, CDR1 ENHRY and CDR2 SYGVKD. Trimming took off 7 bases at V and 0 bases at J, with 16 bases between the two ends. The CDR3 is 17 residues long. Study-level points and caveats: The model foresaw ophthalmopathy a median around seven months prior to onset.

As concerns this clonotype: Antigen unknown.

Amplification yielded TCR beta CDR3 regions, with RNA transcripts as the source. When the TCR CDR3 underwent first-round RT-PCR, the HTBI primer set was used. TCRdb independently ran MiXCR on the multiplex PCR reads; one entry per CDR3 protein. The repertoire holds approximately 700,000 distinct CDR3 sequences, roughly 15% seen once, with around 7.7% in the top ten. Uncontrolled infection, other autoimmune disease, pregnancy or lactation excluded patients. This TCR was recovered from a man between 18 and 29 years old with Graves' hyperthyroidism. V gene TRBV10-3 combines with J gene TRBJ2-6, with TRBD2 as a possible D gene (5 bases). Sequencing used blood. CDR3 sequence (DNA): TGTGCCATCACCGCGAGGTGGAGGATCTCTGGGGCCAACGTCCTGACTTTC. Protein: CAITARWRISGANVLTF.